The 11 T cell receptor beta chains presented below share a single source sample, sequenced in a study of CD8 T cells in Susac syndrome. RNA totalling roughly 0.5 to 1 ug underwent reverse transcription with random hexamers. Each CDR3 protein gets one entry after TCRdb re-called the immunoSEQ multiplex PCR reads with MiXCR. Of about 60,000 distinct CDR3 sequences listed, approximately 92% were seen once; the top ten hold approximately 0.21%. Sequencing was performed on CD8+ T cells from PBMCs. The receptor set was obtained from a human donor in good health.

This chain connects TRBV6-2 or TRBV6-3 to TRBJ2-7; 8 bases are shared with TRBD2. From germline, CDR1 is MNHEY and CDR2 SVGEGT. The CDR3 is 14 amino acids. The trim removed 5 bases at V and 0 bases at J, leaving 3 bases unmatched. CDR3 nucleotides: TGTGCCAGCAGTACCGGGACTAGCTCCTACGAGCAGTACTTC. Protein sequence: CASSTGTSSYEQYF.

This clonotype was seen once. The chain couples TRBV19 to TRBJ2-1; 12 nucleotides agree with TRBD2. The V and J ends lost 6 bases and 8 bases, in that order; junction bases with no gene match: 5. CDR1 and CDR2 from the germline V gene are LNHDA and SQIVND (reference sequence). The CDR3 is 14 amino acids. CDR3 nucleotide sequence: TGTGCCAGTAGCTGGAGGACTAGCGGGGATGAGCAGTTCTTC. Translating it yields CASSWRTSGDEQFF.

The V and J genes are TRBV5-6 and TRBJ1-2, with D perhaps TRBD1 (6 bases). Germline CDR1 reads SGHDT; CDR2 reads YYEEEE. CDR3 length: 15 residues. V was trimmed by 1 base and J by 4 bases, leaving 14 bases between them. The CDR3 coding sequence is TGTGCCAGCAGCTTGAACCGGGACAACCTCTATGGCTACACCTTC. Its translation: CASSLNRDNLYGYTF.

The chain has TRBV7-9 and TRBJ2-3, with 12 bases aligning to TRBD2. The ends lost 5 bases at V and 3 bases at J; junction bases unmatched: 3. CDR3 length: 15 residues. CDR1 is SEHNR, CDR2 FQNEAQ, per germline (reference sequence). CDR3 loop: CASSKTSGGTDTQYF. CDR3 DNA sequence: TGTGCCAGCAGCAAAACTAGCGGGGGGACAGATACGCAGTATTTT.

The V and J genes are TRBV7-2 and TRBJ2-5; 9 bases agree with TRBD2. This CDR3 region has 18 residues. Germline-derived CDR1 and CDR2 are SGHTA and FQGNSA. V lost 5 bases, J lost 9 bases, and 22 bases stayed unmatched. CDR3 sequence (DNA): TGTGCCAGCAGCCCGGGGGGGCTAGCGGGGTCCCGAGGGGATGCCCAGTACTTC. As protein: CASSPGGLAGSRGDAQYF. The complete variable domain, with remaining parts taken from reference TRBV7-2 and TRBJ2-5, reads GAGVSQSPSNKVTEKGKDVELRCDPISGHTALYWYRQSLGQGLEFLIYFQGNSAPDKSGLPSDRFSAERTGGSVSTLTIQRTQQEDSAVYLCASSPGGLAGSRGDAQYFGPGTRLLVL.

A single count supports this clonotype. This chain uses TRBV5-1 with TRBJ1-1; D is ambiguous. Germline-derived CDR1 and CDR2 are SGHRS and YFSETQ. The CDR3 totals 14 residues. Trimming cost V 1 base and J 3 bases, with 10 bases left between them. Here the CDR3 reads CASSLTGLYTEAFF. CDR3 DNA sequence: TGCGCCAGCAGCTTGACGGGGTTGTACACTGAAGCTTTCTTT.

This clonotype has just one count. The chain has TRBV9 and TRBJ2-3; D may be TRBD1 (7 bases). The germline V gene encodes CDR1 SGDLS and CDR2 YYNGEE. V lost 3 bases and J 0 bases, leaving 11 bases between the germline ends. CDR3 size: 15 residues. The CDR3 here is CASSAEGASTDTQYF. CDR3 DNA: TGTGCCAGCAGCGCGGAGGGGGCGAGCACAGATACGCAGTATTTT. The variable domain in full, completed from reference TRBV9 and TRBJ2-3, reads DSGVTQTPKHLITATGQRVTLRCSPRSGDLSVYWYQQSLDQGLQFLIQYYNGEERAKGNILERFSAQQFPDLHSELNLSSLELGDSALYFCASSAEGASTDTQYFGPGTRLTVL.

This chain links TRBV7-8 with TRBJ1-1; D is ambiguous. The CDR3 loop spans 13 amino acids. Trimming shortened V by 4 bases and J by 0 bases, and 6 bases separated the two germline ends. Germline CDR1 is SGHVS and CDR2 is FQNEAQ. In DNA, the CDR3 is TGTGCCAGCAGCTGGACGGTGAACACTGAAGCTTTCTTT. Protein sequence: CASSWTVNTEAFF.

The rearrangement links TRBV29-1 to TRBJ1-1, with unresolved D. CDR3 length equals 12 residues. V lost 6 bases and J 0 bases, leaving 8 bases between the germline ends. Per germline, CDR1 SQVTM and CDR2 ANQGSEA. The CDR3 loop is CSVVNLNTEAFF. The CDR3 DNA sequence: TGCAGCGTAGTAAACCTGAACACTGAAGCTTTCTTT.

This clonotype was picked up one time. This chain uses TRBV6-2 or TRBV6-3 with TRBJ2-1; 8 bases match TRBD2. V shed 5 bases and J 7 bases; nucleotides not matched to a gene: 10. CDR3 length equals 15 residues. Per the germline V gene, CDR1 is MNHEY and CDR2 is SVGEGT. The DNA for the CDR3 is TGTGCCAGCAGTCACACTAGCGGTCGGGAGAATGAGCAGTTCTTC. Protein: CASSHTSGRENEQFF.

The rearrangement links TRBV11-1 to TRBJ2-3; D call uncertain. The germline gives CDR1 SGHAT, CDR2 FQDESV (reference sequence). This CDR3 contains 14 residues. Between the trimmed V and J ends, which lost 2 bases and 1 base, there was a span of 7 bases. CDR3 coding DNA: TGTGCCAGCAGCTTACTCAGCGGCACAGATACGCAGTATTTT. Its translation: CASSLLSGTDTQYF.